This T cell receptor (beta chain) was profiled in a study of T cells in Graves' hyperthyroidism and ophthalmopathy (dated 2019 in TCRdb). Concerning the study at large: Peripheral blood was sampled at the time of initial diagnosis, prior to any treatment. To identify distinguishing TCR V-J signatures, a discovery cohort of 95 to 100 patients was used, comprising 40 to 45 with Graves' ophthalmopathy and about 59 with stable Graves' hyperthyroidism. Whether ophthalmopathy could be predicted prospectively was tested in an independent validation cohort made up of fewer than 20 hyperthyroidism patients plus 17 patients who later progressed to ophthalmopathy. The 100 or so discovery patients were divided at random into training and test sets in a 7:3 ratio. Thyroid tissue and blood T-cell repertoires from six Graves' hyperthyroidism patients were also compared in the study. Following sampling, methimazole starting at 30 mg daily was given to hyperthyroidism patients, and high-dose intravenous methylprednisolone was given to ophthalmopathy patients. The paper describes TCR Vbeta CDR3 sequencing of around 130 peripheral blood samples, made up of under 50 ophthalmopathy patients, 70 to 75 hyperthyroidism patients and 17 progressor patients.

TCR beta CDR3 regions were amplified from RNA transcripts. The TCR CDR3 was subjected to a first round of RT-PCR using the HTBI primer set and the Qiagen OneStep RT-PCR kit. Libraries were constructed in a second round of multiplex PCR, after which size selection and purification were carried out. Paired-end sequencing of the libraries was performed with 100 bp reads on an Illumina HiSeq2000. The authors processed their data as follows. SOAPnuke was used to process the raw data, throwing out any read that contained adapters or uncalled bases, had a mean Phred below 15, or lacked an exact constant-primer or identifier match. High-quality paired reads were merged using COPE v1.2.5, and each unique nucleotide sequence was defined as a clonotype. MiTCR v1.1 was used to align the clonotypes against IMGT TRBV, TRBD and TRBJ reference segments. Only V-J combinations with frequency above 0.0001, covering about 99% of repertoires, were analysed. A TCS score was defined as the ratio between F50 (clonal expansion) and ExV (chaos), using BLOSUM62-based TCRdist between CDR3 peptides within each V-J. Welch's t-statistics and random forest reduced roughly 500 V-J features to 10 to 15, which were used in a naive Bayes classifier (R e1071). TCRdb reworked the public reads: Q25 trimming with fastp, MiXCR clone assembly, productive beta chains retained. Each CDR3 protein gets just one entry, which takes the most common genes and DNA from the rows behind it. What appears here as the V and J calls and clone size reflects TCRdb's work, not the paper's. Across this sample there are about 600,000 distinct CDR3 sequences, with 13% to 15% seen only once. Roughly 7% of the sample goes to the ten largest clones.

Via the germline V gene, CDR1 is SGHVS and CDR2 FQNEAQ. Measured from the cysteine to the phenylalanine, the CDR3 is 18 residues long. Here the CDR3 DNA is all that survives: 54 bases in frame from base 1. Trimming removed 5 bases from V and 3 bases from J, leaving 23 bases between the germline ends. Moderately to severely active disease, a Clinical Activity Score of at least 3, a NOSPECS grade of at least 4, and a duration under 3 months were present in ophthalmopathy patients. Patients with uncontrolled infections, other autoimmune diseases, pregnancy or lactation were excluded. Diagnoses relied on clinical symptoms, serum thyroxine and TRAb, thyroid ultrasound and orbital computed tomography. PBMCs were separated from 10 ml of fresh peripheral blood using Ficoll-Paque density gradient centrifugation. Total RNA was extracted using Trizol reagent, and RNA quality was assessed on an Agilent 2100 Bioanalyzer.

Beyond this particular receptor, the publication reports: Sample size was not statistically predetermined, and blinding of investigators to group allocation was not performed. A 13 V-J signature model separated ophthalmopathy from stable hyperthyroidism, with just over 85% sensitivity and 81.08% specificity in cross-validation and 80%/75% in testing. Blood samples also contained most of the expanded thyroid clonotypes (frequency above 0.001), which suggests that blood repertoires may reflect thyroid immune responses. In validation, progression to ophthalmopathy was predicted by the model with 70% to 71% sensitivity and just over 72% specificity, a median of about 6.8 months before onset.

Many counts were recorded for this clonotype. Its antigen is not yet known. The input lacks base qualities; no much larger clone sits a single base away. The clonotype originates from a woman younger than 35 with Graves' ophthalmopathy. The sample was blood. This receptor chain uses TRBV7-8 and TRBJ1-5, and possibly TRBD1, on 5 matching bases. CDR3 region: CASSTPGSGALFNQPQHF. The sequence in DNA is TGTGCCAGCAGCACACCGGGGTCTGGGGCGCTCTTCAATCAGCCCCAGCATTTT.